This T cell receptor beta chain was identified during a study of post-analysis software for immune sequencing data. Notes on the study in general: Samples from a shared batch, those prepared together, strongly co-clustered by F measure. Normalized Chao1 diversity was significantly lower in multiple sclerosis patients than in controls. Among five TRBV segments more frequent in patients than controls were TRBV5-6, TRBV5-1 and TRBV20-1.

Comment on this clonotype: Its specificity is not known.

Unique molecular identifiers were present in the TCR beta cDNA libraries. TCRdb ran MiXCR on the PCR reads and lists one entry per CDR3 protein. Of roughly 410,000 distinct CDR3 sequences in the sample, less than 40% were seen once. Germline assignment: CDR1 SQVTM and CDR2 ANQGSEA. V gave up 6 bases and J gave up 8 bases, with 11 bases separating them. The CDR3 loop spans 11 amino acids. This clonotype was obtained from a girl aged 5 to 17 with multiple sclerosis. Sequenced input: blood. The rearrangement links TRBV29-1 to TRBJ2-1, with D perhaps being TRBD1 or TRBD2 (6 bases each). The CDR3 sequence: CSVVGGYEQFF. CDR3 nucleotides: TGCAGCGTGGTGGGGGGCTATGAGCAGTTCTTC.